A single sample is the source of the 14 T cell receptor beta chains below, sequenced in a study of blood T cell repertoires in COVID-19. Sequencing was performed with immunoSEQ multiplex PCR; in TCRdb, only in-frame clones are kept and a portion is missing. The table includes 200,000 to 300,000 clones, about 80% detected once. Specimen: peripheral blood. Receptor source: a man aged 80 or over with acute or convalescent COVID-19.

The CDR3 sequence is CASSYRVGSPLHF. CDR3 DNA: TGTGCCAGCAGTTACAGGGTTGGATCACCCCTCCACTTT. The chain is built from TRBV14 and TRBJ1-6, with D possibly being TRBD1 (6 bases). The germline V gene encodes CDR1 SGHDN and CDR2 FVKESK. V lost 6 bases and J lost 10, with 13 bases in between. CDR3 length: 13 residues. The whole variable domain, filled in from reference TRBV14 and TRBJ1-6, reads EAGVTQFPSHSVIEKGQTVTLRCDPISGHDNLYWYRRVMGKEIKFLLHFVKESKQDESGMPNNRFLAERTGGTYSTLKVQPAELEDSGVYFCASSYRVGSPLHFGNGTRLTVT.

This sequence joins TRBV5-1 and TRBJ2-1; 12 bases line up with TRBD2. Germline CDR1 SGHRS, CDR2 YFSETQ. V was pared by 0 bases and J by 7 bases, with 20 bases of the junction left unmatched. The CDR3 loop spans 21 amino acids. The CDR3 spells CASSLGRGWAETSGRRNEQFF. The CDR3 nucleotides are TGCGCCAGCAGCTTGGGAAGAGGGTGGGCGGAAACTAGCGGGAGGCGTAATGAGCAGTTCTTC.

The genes are TRBV4-1 and TRBJ1-5; no reliable D call. Trimming shortened V by 2 bases and J by 5 bases, and 13 bases separated the two germline ends. CDR1 and CDR2 from the germline V gene are MGHRA and YSYEKL. This CDR3 comprises 15 residues. The CDR3 region has the DNA TGCGCCAGCAGCCAAACTGGGAGGGCCTATCAGCCCCAGCATTTT. This encodes CASSQTGRAYQPQHF.

V and J are TRBV18 and TRBJ2-6, with a possible D match to TRBD2 (5 bases). V lost 7 bases and J 4 bases, leaving 11 bases between the germline ends. This CDR3 has 14 amino acids. Germline-derived CDR1 and CDR2 are KGHSH and LQKENI. The CDR3 is CASFRGNGANVLTF. The CDR3 DNA sequence: TGTGCCAGCTTCCGAGGGAACGGGGCCAACGTCCTGACTTTC.

The chain couples TRBV4-1 to TRBJ2-1; unclear D gene. This CDR3 has 16 residues. V was trimmed by 3 bases and J by 0 bases, leaving 12 bases between them. CDR1 is MGHRA and CDR2 is YSYEKL in the germline V gene. The CDR3 region is CASSHTTDLSYNEQFF. The CDR3 coding sequence is TGCGCCAGCAGCCATACCACAGATCTCTCCTACAATGAGCAGTTCTTC.

The chain carries TRBV10-2 and TRBJ2-7; 10 bases fit TRBD1. Per germline, CDR1 WSHSY and CDR2 SAAADI. V lost 4 bases to trimming and J lost 5 bases; unmatched junction nucleotides: 14. The CDR3 contains 17 residues. Here the CDR3 DNA reads TGCGCCAGCAGTGGGCCGGGACAGGGGCCGCCTGGTGACGAGCAGTACTTC. It is translated as CASSGPGQGPPGDEQYF.

The chain carries TRBV28 and TRBJ1-5; the D gene is possibly TRBD1 (6 bases). V lost 5 bases, J lost 0 bases, and 11 bases lay in between. This CDR3 has 15 residues. CDR1 is MDHEN, CDR2 SYDVKM, per germline. CDR3 in DNA: TGTGCCAGCAGTAGGGACATCTATAGCAATCAGCCCCAGCATTTT. This encodes CASSRDIYSNQPQHF.

The chain couples TRBV29-1 to TRBJ2-5; 12 bases match TRBD2. This CDR3 contains 15 residues. Germline values: CDR1 SQVTM, CDR2 ANQGSEA. Losses at the gene ends were 4 bases for V and 5 bases for J; bases not matched to a gene: 8. This chain's CDR3 is CSVVWLAGGPETQYF. CDR3 coding DNA: TGCAGCGTTGTGTGGCTAGCGGGAGGGCCGGAGACCCAGTACTTC.

This clone was recorded only once. The chain carries TRBV10-3 and TRBJ2-6, with D uncertain. Looked up from germline, CDR1 is ENHRY and CDR2 is SYGVKD. V was clipped by 5 bases and J by 10 bases, with 12 bases between them. The CDR3 extends over 13 amino acids. The CDR3 nucleotides are TGTGCCATCAGTAGAGAGTCTATTAACGTCCTGACTTTC. Its translation is CAISRESINVLTF.

V and J are TRBV18 and TRBJ1-2; a weak D match, TRBD1 (5 bases). With 4 bases removed from V and 4 bases from J, the gap between germline ends came to 13 bases. Per germline, CDR1 KGHSH and CDR2 LQKENI. The length of the CDR3 is 14 residues. The CDR3 DNA sequence: TGTGCCAGCTCACGTGCCGGGGGGGGCTATGGCTACACCTTC. It codes for CASSRAGGGYGYTF.

The chain couples TRBV28 to TRBJ2-1; 9 bases map to TRBD1. V dropped 5 bases and J dropped 9; count of bases not matched to a gene: 2. This CDR3 region has 12 residues. Germline-derived CDR1 and CDR2 are MDHEN and SYDVKM. CDR3 in amino acids: CASSAQGAEQFF. In DNA form, the CDR3 reads TGTGCCAGCAGTGCACAGGGGGCTGAGCAGTTCTTC.

V gene TRBV14 combines with J gene TRBJ1-1, with D unclear. Germline CDR1 and CDR2: SGHDN and FVKESK. The CDR3 is 14 amino acids. Deletions cut 5 bases from V and 6 bases from J, with 16 bases between. This CDR3 reads CASSDERRAAEAFF. CDR3 coding DNA: TGTGCCAGCAGCGACGAGAGAAGAGCGGCTGAAGCTTTCTTT.

The chain is built from TRBV6-5 and TRBJ1-5, with 9 bases aligning to TRBD1. Losses at the gene ends were 8 bases for V and 6 bases for J; bases not matched to a gene: 11. The germline gives CDR1 MNHEY, CDR2 SVGAGI. The CDR3 loop spans 15 amino acids. CDR3 coding DNA: TGTGCCAGCGCGGAACAGGGGGCAGGAAGTCAGCCCCAGCATTTT. Protein product: CASAEQGAGSQPQHF.

The rearrangement joins TRBV10-2 to TRBJ2-3, with TRBD2 matching over 15 bases. The ends lost 4 bases at V and 6 bases at J; junction bases unmatched: 5. This CDR3 region has 16 residues. Germline loops: CDR1 WSHSY, CDR2 SAAADI. DNA for the CDR3: TGCGCCAGCAGTGCGGGACTAGCGGGGGGATTGGATACGCAGTATTTT. Translating it yields CASSAGLAGGLDTQYF.